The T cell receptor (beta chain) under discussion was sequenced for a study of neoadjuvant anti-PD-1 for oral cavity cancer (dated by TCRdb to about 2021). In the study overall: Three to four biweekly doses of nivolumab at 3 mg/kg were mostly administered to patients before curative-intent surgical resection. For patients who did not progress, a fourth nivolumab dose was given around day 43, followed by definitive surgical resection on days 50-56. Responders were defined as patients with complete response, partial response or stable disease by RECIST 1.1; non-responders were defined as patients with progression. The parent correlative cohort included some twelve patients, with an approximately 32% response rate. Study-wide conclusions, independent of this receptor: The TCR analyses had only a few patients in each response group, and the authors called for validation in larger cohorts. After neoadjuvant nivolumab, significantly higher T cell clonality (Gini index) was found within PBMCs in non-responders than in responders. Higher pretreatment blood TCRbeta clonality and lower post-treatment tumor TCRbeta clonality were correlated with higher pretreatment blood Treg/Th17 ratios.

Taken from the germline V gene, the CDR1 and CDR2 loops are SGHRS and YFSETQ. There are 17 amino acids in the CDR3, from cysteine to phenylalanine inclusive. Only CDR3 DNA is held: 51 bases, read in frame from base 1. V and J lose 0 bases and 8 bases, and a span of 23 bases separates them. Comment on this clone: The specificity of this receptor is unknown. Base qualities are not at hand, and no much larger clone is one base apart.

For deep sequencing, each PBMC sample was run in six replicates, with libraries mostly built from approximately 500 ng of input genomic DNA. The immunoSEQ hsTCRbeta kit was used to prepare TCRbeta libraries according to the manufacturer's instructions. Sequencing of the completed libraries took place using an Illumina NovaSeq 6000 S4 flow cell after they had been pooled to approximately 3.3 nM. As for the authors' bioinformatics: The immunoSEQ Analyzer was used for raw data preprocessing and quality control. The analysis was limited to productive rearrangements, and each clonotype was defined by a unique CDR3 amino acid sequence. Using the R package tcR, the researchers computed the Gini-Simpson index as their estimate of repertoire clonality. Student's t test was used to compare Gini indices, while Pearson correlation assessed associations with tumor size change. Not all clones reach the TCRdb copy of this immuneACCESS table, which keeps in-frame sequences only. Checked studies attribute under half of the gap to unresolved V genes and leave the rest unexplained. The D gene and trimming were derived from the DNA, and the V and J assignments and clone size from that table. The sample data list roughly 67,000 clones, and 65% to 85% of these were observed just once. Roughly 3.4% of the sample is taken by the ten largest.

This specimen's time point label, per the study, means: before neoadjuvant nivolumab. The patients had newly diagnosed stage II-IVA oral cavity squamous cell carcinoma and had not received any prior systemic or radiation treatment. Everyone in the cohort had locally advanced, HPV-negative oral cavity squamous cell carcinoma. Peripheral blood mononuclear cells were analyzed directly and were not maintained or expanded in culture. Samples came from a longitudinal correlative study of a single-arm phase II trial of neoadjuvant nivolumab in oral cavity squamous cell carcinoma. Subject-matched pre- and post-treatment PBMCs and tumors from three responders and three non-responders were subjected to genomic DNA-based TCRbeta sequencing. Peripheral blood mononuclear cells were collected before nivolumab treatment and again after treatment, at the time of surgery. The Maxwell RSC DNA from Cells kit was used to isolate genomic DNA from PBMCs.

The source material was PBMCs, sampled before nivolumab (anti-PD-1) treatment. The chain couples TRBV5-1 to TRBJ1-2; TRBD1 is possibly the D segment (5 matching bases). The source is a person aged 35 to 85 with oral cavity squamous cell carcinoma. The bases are TGCGCCAGCAGCTTGGCCAGGTTCGGGACGATTACGAGAGGCTACACCTTC. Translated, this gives CASSLARFGTITRGYTF.